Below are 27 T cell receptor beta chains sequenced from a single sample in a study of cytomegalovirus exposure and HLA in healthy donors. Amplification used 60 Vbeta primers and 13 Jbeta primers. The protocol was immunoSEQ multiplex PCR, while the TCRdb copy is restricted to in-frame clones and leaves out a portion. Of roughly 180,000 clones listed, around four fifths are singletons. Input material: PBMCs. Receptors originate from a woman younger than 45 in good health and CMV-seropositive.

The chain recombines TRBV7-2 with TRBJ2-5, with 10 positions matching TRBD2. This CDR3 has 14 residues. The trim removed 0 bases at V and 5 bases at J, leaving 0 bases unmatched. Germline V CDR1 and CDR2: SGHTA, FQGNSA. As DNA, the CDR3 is TGTGCCAGCAGCTTAGCTAGCGGGAGGGAGACCCAGTACTTC. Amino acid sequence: CASSLASGRETQYF. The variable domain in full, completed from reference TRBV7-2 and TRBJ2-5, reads GAGVSQSPSNKVTEKGKDVELRCDPISGHTALYWYRQSLGQGLEFLIYFQGNSAPDKSGLPSDRFSAERTGGSVSTLTIQRTQQEDSAVYLCASSLASGRETQYFGPGTRLLVL.

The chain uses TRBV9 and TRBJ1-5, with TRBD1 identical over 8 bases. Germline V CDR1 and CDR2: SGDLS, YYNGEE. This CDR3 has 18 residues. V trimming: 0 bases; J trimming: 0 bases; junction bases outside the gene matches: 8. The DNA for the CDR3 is TGTGCCAGCAGCGTAGTAAACGGACAGGGTTATAGCAATCAGCCCCAGCATTTT. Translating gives CASSVVNGQGYSNQPQHF.

The CDR3 coding sequence is TGTGCCAGCAGCTTACTAGGGCAGTTGGGCAATCAGCCCCAGCATTTT. Its translation is CASSLLGQLGNQPQHF. This rearrangement joins TRBV5-6 to TRBJ1-5; D remains unclear. The CDR3 is 16 amino acids. Trimming left V 2 bases short and J 2 bases short, with 14 bases between. Germline values: CDR1 SGHDT, CDR2 YYEEEE.

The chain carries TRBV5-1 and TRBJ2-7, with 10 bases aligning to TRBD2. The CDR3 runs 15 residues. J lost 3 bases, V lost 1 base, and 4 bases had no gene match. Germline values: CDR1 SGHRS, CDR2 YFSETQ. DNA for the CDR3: TGCGCCAGCAGCTTGCAGGGGACTAGCGACTACGAGCAGTACTTC. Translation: CASSLQGTSDYEQYF.

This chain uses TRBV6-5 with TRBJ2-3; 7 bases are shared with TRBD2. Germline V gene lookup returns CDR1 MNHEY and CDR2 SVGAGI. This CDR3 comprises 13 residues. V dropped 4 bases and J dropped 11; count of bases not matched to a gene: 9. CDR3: CASSSLTSMKQYF. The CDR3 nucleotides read TGTGCCAGCAGTTCCCTGACTAGCATGAAGCAGTATTTT.

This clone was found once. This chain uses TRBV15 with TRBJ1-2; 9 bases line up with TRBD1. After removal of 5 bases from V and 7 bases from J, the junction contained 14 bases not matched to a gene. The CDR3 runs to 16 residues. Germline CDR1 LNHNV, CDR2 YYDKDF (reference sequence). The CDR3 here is CATSGGPTGQGGGYTF. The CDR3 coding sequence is TGTGCCACCAGCGGGGGCCCGACGGGACAGGGAGGTGGCTACACCTTC.

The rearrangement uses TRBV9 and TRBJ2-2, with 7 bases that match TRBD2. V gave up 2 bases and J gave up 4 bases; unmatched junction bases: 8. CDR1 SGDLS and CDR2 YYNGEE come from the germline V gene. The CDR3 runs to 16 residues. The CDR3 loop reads CASSVVSAGVTGELFF. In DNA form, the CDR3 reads TGTGCCAGCAGCGTTGTCTCCGCGGGAGTCACCGGGGAGCTGTTTTTT. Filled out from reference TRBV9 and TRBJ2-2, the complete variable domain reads DSGVTQTPKHLITATGQRVTLRCSPRSGDLSVYWYQQSLDQGLQFLIQYYNGEERAKGNILERFSAQQFPDLHSELNLSSLELGDSALYFCASSVVSAGVTGELFFGEGSRLTVL.

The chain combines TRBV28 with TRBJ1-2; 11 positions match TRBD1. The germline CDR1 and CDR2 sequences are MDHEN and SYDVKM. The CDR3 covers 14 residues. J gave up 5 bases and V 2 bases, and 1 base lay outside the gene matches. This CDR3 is CASSLGTGGYGYTF. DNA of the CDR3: TGTGCCAGCAGTTTAGGGACAGGGGGGTATGGCTACACCTTC.

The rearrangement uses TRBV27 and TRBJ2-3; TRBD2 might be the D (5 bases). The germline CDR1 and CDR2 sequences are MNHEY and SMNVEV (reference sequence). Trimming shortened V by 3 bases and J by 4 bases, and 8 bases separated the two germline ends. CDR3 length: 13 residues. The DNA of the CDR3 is TGTGCCAGCAGTTTTCGAGGGTCAGATACGCAGTATTTT. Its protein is CASSFRGSDTQYF.

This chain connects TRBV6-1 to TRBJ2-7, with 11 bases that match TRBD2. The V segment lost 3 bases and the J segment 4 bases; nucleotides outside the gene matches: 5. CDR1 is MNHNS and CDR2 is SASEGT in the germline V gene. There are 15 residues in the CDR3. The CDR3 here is CASSEGLAETYEQYF. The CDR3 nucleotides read TGTGCCAGCAGTGAGGGACTAGCGGAGACATACGAGCAGTACTTC.

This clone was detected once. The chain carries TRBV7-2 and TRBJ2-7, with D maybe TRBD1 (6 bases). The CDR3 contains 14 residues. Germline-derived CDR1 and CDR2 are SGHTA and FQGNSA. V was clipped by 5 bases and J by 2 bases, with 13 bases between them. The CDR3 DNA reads TGTGCCAGCAGCCTGAGGACAGTCACCTACGAGCAGTACTTC. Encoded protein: CASSLRTVTYEQYF.

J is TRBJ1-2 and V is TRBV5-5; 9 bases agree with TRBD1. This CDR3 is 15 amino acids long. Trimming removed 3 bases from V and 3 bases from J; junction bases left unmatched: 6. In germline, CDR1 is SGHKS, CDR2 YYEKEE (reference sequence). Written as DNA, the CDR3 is TGTGCCAGCAGCTGGAAACAGGGGGCGGACTATGGCTACACCTTC. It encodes CASSWKQGADYGYTF.

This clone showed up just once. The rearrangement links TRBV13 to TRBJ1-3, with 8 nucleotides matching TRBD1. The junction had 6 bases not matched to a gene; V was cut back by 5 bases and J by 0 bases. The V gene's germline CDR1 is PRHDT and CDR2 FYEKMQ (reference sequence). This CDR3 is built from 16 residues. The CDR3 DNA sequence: TGTGCCAGCAGCCAGGGGGCGGCACGCTCTGGAAACACCATATATTTT. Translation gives CASSQGAARSGNTIYF.

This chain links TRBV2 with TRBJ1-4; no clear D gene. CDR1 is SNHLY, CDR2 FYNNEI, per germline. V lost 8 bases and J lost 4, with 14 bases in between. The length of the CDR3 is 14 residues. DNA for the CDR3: TGTGCCAGCTTATACGGAGACCTTAATGAAAAACTGTTTTTT. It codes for CASLYGDLNEKLFF.

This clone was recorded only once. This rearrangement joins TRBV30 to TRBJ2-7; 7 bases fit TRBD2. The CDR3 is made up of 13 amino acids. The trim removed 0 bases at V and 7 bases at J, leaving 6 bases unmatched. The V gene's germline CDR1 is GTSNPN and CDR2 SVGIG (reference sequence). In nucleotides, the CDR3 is TGTGCCTGGAGTGTGGGAGGGTCGGTAGAGCAGTACTTC. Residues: CAWSVGGSVEQYF.

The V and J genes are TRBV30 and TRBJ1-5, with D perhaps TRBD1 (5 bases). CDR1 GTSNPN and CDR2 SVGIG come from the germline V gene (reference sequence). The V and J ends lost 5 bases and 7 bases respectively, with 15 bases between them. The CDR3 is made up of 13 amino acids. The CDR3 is CAWRNGGGQPQHF. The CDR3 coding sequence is TGTGCCTGGCGTAACGGGGGGGGGCAGCCCCAGCATTTT. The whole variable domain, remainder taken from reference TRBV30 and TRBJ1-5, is SQTIHQWPATLVQPVGSPLSLECTVEGTSNPNLYWYRQAAGRGLQLLFYSVGIGQISSEVPQNLSASRPQDRQFILSSKKLLLSDSGFYLCAWRNGGGQPQHFGDGTRLSIL.

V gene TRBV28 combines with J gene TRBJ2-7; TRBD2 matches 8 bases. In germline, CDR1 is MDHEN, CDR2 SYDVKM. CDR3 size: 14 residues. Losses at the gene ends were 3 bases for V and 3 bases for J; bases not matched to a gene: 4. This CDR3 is CASSLELAVYEQYF. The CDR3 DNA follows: TGTGCCAGCAGTTTGGAACTAGCGGTCTACGAGCAGTACTTC.

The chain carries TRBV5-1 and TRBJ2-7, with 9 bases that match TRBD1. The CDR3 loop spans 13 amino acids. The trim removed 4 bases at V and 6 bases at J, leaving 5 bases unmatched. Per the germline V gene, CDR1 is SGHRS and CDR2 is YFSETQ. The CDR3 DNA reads TGCGCCAGCAGCCCGGGACAGGGCGGCGAGCAGTACTTC. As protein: CASSPGQGGEQYF.

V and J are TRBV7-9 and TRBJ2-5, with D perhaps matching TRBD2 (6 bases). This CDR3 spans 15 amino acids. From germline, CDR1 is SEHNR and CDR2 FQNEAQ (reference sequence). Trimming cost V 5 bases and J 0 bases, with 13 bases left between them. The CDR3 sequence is CASSLGGYNQETQYF. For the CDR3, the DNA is TGTGCCAGCAGCCTTGGGGGGTACAACCAAGAGACCCAGTACTTC.

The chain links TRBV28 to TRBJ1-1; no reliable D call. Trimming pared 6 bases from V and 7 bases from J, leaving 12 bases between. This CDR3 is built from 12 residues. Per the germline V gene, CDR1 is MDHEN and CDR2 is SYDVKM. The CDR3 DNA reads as TGTGCCAGCAGCCCTAGGCCCGGTGAAGCTTTCTTT. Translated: CASSPRPGEAFF.

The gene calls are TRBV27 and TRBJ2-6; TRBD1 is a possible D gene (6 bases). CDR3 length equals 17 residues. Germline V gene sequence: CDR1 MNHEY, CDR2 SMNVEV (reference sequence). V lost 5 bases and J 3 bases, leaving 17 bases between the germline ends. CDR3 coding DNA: TGTGCCAGCAGTAGGGGCCACAGGGACGGTGGGGCCAACGTCCTGACTTTC. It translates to CASSRGHRDGGANVLTF. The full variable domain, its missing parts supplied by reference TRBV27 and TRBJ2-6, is EAQVTQNPRYLITVTGKKLTVTCSQNMNHEYMSWYRQDPGLGLRQIYYSMNVEVTDKGDVPEGYKVSRKEKRNFPLILESPSPNQTSLYFCASSRGHRDGGANVLTFGAGSRLTVL.

CDR3 protein: CAWSVTGFNQPQHF. CDR3 sequence (DNA): TGTGCCTGGAGTGTAACAGGGTTCAATCAGCCCCAGCATTTT. The V and J genes are TRBV30 and TRBJ1-5, with TRBD1 as a possible D gene (6 bases). The ends were cut back, 0 bases at V and 3 bases at J, with 9 bases in the middle. The CDR3 totals 14 residues. CDR1 and CDR2 from the germline V gene are GTSNPN and SVGIG (reference sequence). Combining the CDR3 with reference TRBV30 and TRBJ1-5 gives the whole variable domain SQTIHQWPATLVQPVGSPLSLECTVEGTSNPNLYWYRQAAGRGLQLLFYSVGIGQISSEVPQNLSASRPQDRQFILSSKKLLLSDSGFYLCAWSVTGFNQPQHFGDGTRLSIL.

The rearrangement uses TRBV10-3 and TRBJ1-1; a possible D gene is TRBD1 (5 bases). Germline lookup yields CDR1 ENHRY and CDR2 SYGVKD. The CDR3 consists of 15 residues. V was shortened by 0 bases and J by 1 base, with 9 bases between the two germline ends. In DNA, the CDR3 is TGTGCCATCAGTGAGTCGGGGCCTCCGAACACTGAAGCTTTCTTT. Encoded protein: CAISESGPPNTEAFF.

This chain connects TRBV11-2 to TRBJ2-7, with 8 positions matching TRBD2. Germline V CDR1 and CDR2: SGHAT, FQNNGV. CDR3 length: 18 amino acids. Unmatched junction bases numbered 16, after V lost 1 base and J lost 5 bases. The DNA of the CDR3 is TGTGCCAGCAGCTTAGTCTTTAGGTCGGGACTAGTAACCCACGAGCAGTACTTC. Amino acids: CASSLVFRSGLVTHEQYF.

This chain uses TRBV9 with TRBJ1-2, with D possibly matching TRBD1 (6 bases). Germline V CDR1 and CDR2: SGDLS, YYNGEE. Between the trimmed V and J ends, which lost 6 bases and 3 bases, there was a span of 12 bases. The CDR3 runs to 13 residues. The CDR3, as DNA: TGTGCCAGCAACCTACAGGGAGACTATGGCTACACCTTC. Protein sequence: CASNLQGDYGYTF.

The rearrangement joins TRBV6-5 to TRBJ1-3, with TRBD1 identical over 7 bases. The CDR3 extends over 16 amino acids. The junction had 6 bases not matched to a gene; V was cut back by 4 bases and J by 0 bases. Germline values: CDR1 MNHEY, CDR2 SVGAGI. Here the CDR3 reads CASSSADRNSGNTIYF. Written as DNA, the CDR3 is TGTGCCAGCAGTTCCGCGGACAGGAACTCTGGAAACACCATATATTTT.

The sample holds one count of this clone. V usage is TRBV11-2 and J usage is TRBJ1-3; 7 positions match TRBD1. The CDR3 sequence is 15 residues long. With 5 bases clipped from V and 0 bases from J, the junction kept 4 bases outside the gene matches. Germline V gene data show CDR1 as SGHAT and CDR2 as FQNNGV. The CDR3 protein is CASSPNRGSGNTIYF. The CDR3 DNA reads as TGTGCCAGCAGCCCGAACAGGGGCTCTGGAAACACCATATATTTT.